These 14 T cell receptor beta chains came from one sample sequenced in a study of T-cell memory formation after mild COVID-19. A single record per CDR3 protein comes from TCRdb applying MiXCR to the 5' RACE reads. The data show about 500,000 distinct CDR3 sequences, around 21% seen once. The sample consisted of PBMCs or a T cell subset sorted from them (not recorded which). The receptor set was obtained from an adult woman who had mild COVID-19 (a few samples of this study predate the infection). Cell type and time point are not known.

The chain recombines TRBV30 with TRBJ1-3; 7 bases fit TRBD1. The length of the CDR3 is 13 residues. CDR1 GTSNPN and CDR2 SVGIG come from the germline V gene (reference sequence). V trimming: 7 bases; J trimming: 5 bases; junction bases outside the gene matches: 8. DNA for the CDR3: TGTGCCTATGACAGGGAGCGAAGAAACACCATATATTTT. It yields the protein CAYDRERRNTIYF.

The V gene is TRBV9, the J gene TRBJ2-1; 10 bases are shared with TRBD2. The CDR3 is 15 amino acids. Germline assignment: CDR1 SGDLS and CDR2 YYNGEE. V shed 0 bases and J 6 bases; nucleotides not matched to a gene: 3. The DNA for the CDR3 is TGTGCCAGCAGCGTAGGTCCTAGCGGGGGCAATGAGCAGTTCTTC. Translated, it gives CASSVGPSGGNEQFF.

This clonotype was detected only a few times. The chain combines TRBV5-1 with TRBJ2-1; D call uncertain. There are 12 residues in the CDR3. The V end was cut by 0 bases, the J end by 8 bases, with 6 bases between. Germline values: CDR1 SGHRS, CDR2 YFSETQ. The CDR3 DNA is TGCGCCAGCAGCTTGGAGCTGGATGAGCAGTTCTTC. This translates into CASSLELDEQFF.

This chain links TRBV7-9 with TRBJ1-1, with D maybe TRBD1 (5 bases). Germline V gene sequence: CDR1 SEHNR, CDR2 FQNEAQ (reference sequence). The CDR3 has 14 amino acids. Trimming shortened V by 5 bases and J by 10 bases, and 20 bases separated the two germline ends. The CDR3 reads CASSETGALKGAFF. CDR3 coding DNA: TGTGCCAGCAGCGAGACCGGGGCCCTAAAGGGAGCTTTCTTT. Complete variable domain (other parts from reference TRBV7-9 and TRBJ1-1): DTGVSQNPRHKITKRGQNVTFRCDPISEHNRLYWYRQTLGQGPEFLTYFQNEAQLEKSRLLSDRFSAERPKGSFSTLEIQRTEQGDSAMYLCASSETGALKGAFFGQGTRLTVV.

DNA for the CDR3: TGTGCCAGCCGACTAGCGGACCGACCCTACGAGCAGTACTTC. The encoded protein is CASRLADRPYEQYF. The chain couples TRBV28 to TRBJ2-7; 9 bases are shared with TRBD2. V shed 8 bases and J 2 bases; nucleotides not matched to a gene: 7. The CDR3 loop spans 14 amino acids. Germline V gene lookup returns CDR1 MDHEN and CDR2 SYDVKM.

The J gene is TRBJ2-1, the V gene TRBV11-3, with D possibly being TRBD1 or TRBD2 (5 bases each). The CDR3 is 14 residues long. Trimming pared 5 bases from V and 5 bases from J, leaving 13 bases between. CDR1 SGHNT and CDR2 YENEEA come from the germline V gene. The CDR3, as DNA: TGTGCCAGCAGCCGGGACGTTGGTGACAATGAGCAGTTCTTC. Translated: CASSRDVGDNEQFF. Together with reference TRBV11-3 and TRBJ2-1, the CDR3 gives the full variable domain: EAGVVQSPRYKIIEKKQPVAFWCNPISGHNTLYWYLQNLGQGPELLIRYENEEAVDDSQLPKDRFSAERLKGVDSTLKIQPAELGDSAVYLCASSRDVGDNEQFFGPGTRLTVL.

The CDR3 DNA is TGTGCCAGCAGCAAAGTCGAGGGGGCGAGAGGGGCCAACGTCCTGACTTTC. Translation gives CASSKVEGARGANVLTF. The chain links TRBV21-1 to TRBJ2-6; the table gives TRBD1 as D, unverified against the DNA. TRBV21-1 is a listed pseudogene. The CDR3 totals 17 residues.

Here the CDR3 reads CASSEPAGVYEQYF. For the CDR3, the DNA is TGTGCCAGCAGTGAACCGGCGGGAGTGTACGAGCAGTACTTC. The V and J genes are TRBV25-1 and TRBJ2-7; 7 bases are a match to TRBD2. CDR1 and CDR2 from the germline V gene are MGHDK and SYGVNS. The CDR3 consists of 14 residues. Trimming took 2 bases from V and 4 from J; bases not matched to a gene: 5.

The CDR3 DNA reads TGTGCCAGCAGTTTGGGGGGGGCGCCTGGCTACACCTTC. Residues: CASSLGGAPGYTF. This rearrangement joins TRBV27 to TRBJ1-2; TRBD1 is a possible D gene (6 bases). V was pared by 3 bases and J by 7 bases, with 12 bases between. The CDR3 is 13 residues long. Germline V gene sequence: CDR1 MNHEY, CDR2 SMNVEV (reference sequence).

This clonotype showed up just a few times. The V call is TRBV27, the J call TRBJ1-2, with D possibly TRBD1 on 6 matching bases. Germline assignment: CDR1 MNHEY and CDR2 SMNVEV (reference sequence). This CDR3 is 15 amino acids long. Trimming stripped 6 bases from V and 2 bases from J, with 16 bases between. The CDR3 DNA reads TGTGCCAGCAGGTCCGGACAGTCTCTAAACTATGGCTACACCTTC. It encodes CASRSGQSLNYGYTF.

V gene TRBV5-1 combines with J gene TRBJ2-2, with 10 bases lining up with TRBD1. The V segment lost 2 bases and the J segment 7 bases; nucleotides outside the gene matches: 14. The CDR3 has 18 residues. The germline gives CDR1 SGHRS, CDR2 YFSETQ. DNA of the CDR3: TGCGCCAGCAGCTTCTACGGGGGACAGGGGCTTCCACACGGGGAGCTGTTTTTT. As protein: CASSFYGGQGLPHGELFF.

The rearrangement joins TRBV7-2 to TRBJ2-3; D is possibly TRBD2 (6 bases). Germline values: CDR1 SGHTA, CDR2 FQGNSA. The CDR3 spans 15 residues. Trimming left V 5 bases short and J 2 bases short, with 14 bases between. The CDR3 coding sequence is TGTGCCAGCAGCCCACTCGGGGGAAACACAGATACGCAGTATTTT. Its translation is CASSPLGGNTDTQYF.

CDR3 nucleotides: TGTGCCAGCAGCCCGAGAGCGTTTGGAGGAACAGATACGCAGTATTTT. Protein sequence: CASSPRAFGGTDTQYF. V usage is TRBV7-8 and J usage is TRBJ2-3; tentatively, D is TRBD2 (5 bases). Germline CDR1 reads SGHVS; CDR2 reads FQNEAQ. Trimming left V 5 bases short and J 3 bases short, with 18 bases between. This CDR3 spans 16 amino acids.

J is TRBJ2-3 and V is TRBV14; tentatively, D is TRBD2 (5 bases). The CDR3 covers 14 residues. V shed 2 bases and J shed 4 bases, with 10 bases lying between them. In germline, CDR1 is SGHDN, CDR2 FVKESK. The CDR3 loop is CASSQSGSPDTQYF. The CDR3 DNA is TGTGCCAGCAGCCAATCTGGGAGTCCAGATACGCAGTATTTT. Full variable domain (missing parts from reference TRBV14 and TRBJ2-3): EAGVTQFPSHSVIEKGQTVTLRCDPISGHDNLYWYRRVMGKEIKFLLHFVKESKQDESGMPNNRFLAERTGGTYSTLKVQPAELEDSGVYFCASSQSGSPDTQYFGPGTRLTVL.